The T cell receptor (beta chain) described here comes from a study of tumor-infiltrating lymphocytes in primary liver carcinoma. Whole-study context: Tumor stage was T1-T3 N0M0, and tumor size was roughly 4 to 10 cm across. Study results and caveats: Only about 7-24% of top clones were detected in all five tumor regions.

The researchers produced TCR beta cDNA from approximately 540 ng total RNA with a constant-region primer. Library construction for TCR beta comprised three nested multiplex PCR rounds performed with slightly modified ARM-PCR. For around 11 cycles apiece, the opening two PCR rounds ran with TRBV1-TRBV30 forward primers and a C-beta reverse primer. Using its own MiXCR run on the multiplex PCR reads, TCRdb lists one record per CDR3 protein. The table shows more than 100,000 distinct CDR3 sequences, with around two thirds occurring only once. The roughly 20-34 mg bulk tissue piece was not sorted before simultaneous RNA and DNA extraction. Trimming left V 9 bases short and J 4 bases short, with 12 bases between. From germline, CDR1 is MNHEY and CDR2 SVGAGI. This CDR3 is 12 amino acids long. About this clonotype: No antigen is known for it.

This clonotype was sampled from an older woman with primary liver carcinoma and hepatitis B virus infection. What was sequenced was liver tumor tissue from sampling region 1. This sample's subset: tumor region T1, superior pole. The chain recombines TRBV6-5 with TRBJ1-1; D is unclear. CDR3 protein: CASTYTGTEAFF. The CDR3 DNA reads as TGTGCCAGTACTTACACCGGCACTGAAGCTTTCTTT.